The sequence of this T cell receptor beta chain was determined in a study of T cell responses to AZD1222 COVID-19 vaccine. Study background: Second doses that came at about 4 or about 12 weeks were put together. Overall study results and limits: Spike regions recognized by vaccine-associated CD4 TCRs spanned the protein, led by 160-218 and 743-854. Most donors were white British and more were female, and clonal diversity was possibly underestimated. Reports say nearly half of spike-specific TCRs go after unmutated variant regions.

Between the trimmed V and J ends, which lost 3 bases and 4 bases, there was a span of 7 bases. This CDR3 contains 13 residues. Germline V gene sequence: CDR1 MDHEN, CDR2 SYDVKM. Here immunoSEQ multiplex PCR was the method, and the copy in TCRdb shows in-frame clones only, minus some. This table has about 74,000 clones, just over 85% appearing once. This clone has a handful of counts. Its matching antigen is unknown. The sequence was collected from an adult in good health. Sequencing was performed on peripheral blood, taken on day 0 of AZD1222 vaccination. This chain uses TRBV28 with TRBJ1-3; D remains unclear. The CDR3 bases are TGTGCCAGCAGTTTTTCCAACGGAAACACCATATATTTT. This translates into CASSFSNGNTIYF.